One and the same sample provided the 6 T cell receptor beta chains below, sequenced in a study of T cell responses to AZD1222 COVID-19 vaccine. Some clones are missing from TCRdb's copy, which holds only in-frame ones; the method was immunoSEQ multiplex PCR. The table includes 85,000 to 100,000 clones, approximately 89% detected once. The sequences come from peripheral blood, collected 28 days after the second AZD1222 dose. The origin of the receptors is an adult who received the AZD1222 COVID-19 vaccine.

This rearrangement joins TRBV5-6 to TRBJ1-2; maybe TRBD1 (5 bases). This CDR3 region has 13 residues. V was cut by 4 bases and J by 9 bases, with 16 bases left in between. CDR1 and CDR2 from the germline V gene are SGHDT and YYEEEE. The CDR3 loop reads CASSPPGGWSYTF. CDR3 sequence (DNA): TGTGCCAGCAGCCCACCCGGGGGATGGAGCTACACCTTC.

V usage is TRBV5-1 and J usage is TRBJ2-3, with TRBD2 identical over 9 bases. CDR3 length equals 14 residues. With V trimmed by 3 bases and J by 6 bases, 5 bases remained unmatched. CDR1 SGHRS and CDR2 YFSETQ come from the germline V gene. DNA for the CDR3: TGCGCCAGCAGCTCGGACAGCGGGGGGGATACGCAGTATTTT. Protein sequence: CASSSDSGGDTQYF.

This clone has a single count. J is TRBJ1-2 and V is TRBV28; weak D call: TRBD1 (5 bases). The CDR3 totals 13 residues. The germline V and J ends were trimmed by 2 bases and 8 bases, with 12 bases remaining between them. Germline V lookup: CDR1 MDHEN, CDR2 SYDVKM. The CDR3 DNA is TGTGCCAGCAGTTTACGAAAAGAGGGGGGCTACACCTTC. Its protein product is CASSLRKEGGYTF.

The chain joins TRBV30 to TRBJ1-3; no reliable D call. The CDR3 has 15 amino acids. Trimming stripped 2 bases from V and 1 base from J, with 12 bases between. Per germline, CDR1 GTSNPN and CDR2 SVGIG (reference sequence). CDR3 DNA: TGTGCCTGGAGTTCACGGGATTTATCTGGAAACACCATATATTTT. Translating it yields CAWSSRDLSGNTIYF.

The V call is TRBV5-6, the J call TRBJ2-1, with D possibly matching TRBD1 (6 bases). Trimming cost V 0 bases and J 6 bases, with 10 bases left between them. Germline-derived CDR1 and CDR2 are SGHDT and YYEEEE. The CDR3 totals 14 residues. CDR3 nucleotide sequence: TGTGCCAGCAGCTTGGGAGGGACACTCAATGAGCAGTTCTTC. Amino acid sequence: CASSLGGTLNEQFF.

V usage is TRBV5-4 and J usage is TRBJ2-5; 9 positions agree with TRBD1. This CDR3 contains 15 residues. CDR1 and CDR2 from the germline V gene are SGHNT and YYREEE (reference sequence). The ends lost 1 base at V and 5 bases at J; junction bases unmatched: 6. The chain's CDR3 is CASSLSDRGWETQYF. For the CDR3, the DNA is TGTGCCAGCAGCTTGTCGGACAGGGGTTGGGAGACCCAGTACTTC.